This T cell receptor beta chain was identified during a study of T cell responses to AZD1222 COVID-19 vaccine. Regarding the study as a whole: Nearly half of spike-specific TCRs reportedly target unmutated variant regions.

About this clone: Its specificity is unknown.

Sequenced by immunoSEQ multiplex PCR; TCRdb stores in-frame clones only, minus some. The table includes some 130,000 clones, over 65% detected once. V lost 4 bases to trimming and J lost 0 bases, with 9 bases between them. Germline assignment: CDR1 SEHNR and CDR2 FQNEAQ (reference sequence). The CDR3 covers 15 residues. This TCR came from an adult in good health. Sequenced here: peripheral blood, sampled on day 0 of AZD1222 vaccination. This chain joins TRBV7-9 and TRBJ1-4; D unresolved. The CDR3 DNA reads TGTGCCAGCAGCTCTCCATATGCAACTAATGAAAAACTGTTTTTT. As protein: CASSSPYATNEKLFF.